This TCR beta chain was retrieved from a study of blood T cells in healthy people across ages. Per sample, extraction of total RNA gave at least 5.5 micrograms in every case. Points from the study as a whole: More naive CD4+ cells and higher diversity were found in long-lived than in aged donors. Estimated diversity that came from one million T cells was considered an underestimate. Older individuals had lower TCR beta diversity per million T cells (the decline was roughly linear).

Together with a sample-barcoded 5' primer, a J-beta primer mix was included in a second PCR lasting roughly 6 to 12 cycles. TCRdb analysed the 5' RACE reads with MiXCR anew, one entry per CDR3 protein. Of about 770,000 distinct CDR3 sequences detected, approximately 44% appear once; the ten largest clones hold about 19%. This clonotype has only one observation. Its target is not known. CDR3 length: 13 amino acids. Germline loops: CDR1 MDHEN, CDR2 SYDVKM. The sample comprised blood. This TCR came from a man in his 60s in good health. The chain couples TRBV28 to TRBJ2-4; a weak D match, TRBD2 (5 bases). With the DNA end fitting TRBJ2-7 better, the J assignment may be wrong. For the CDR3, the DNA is TGTGCCAGCAGTTATGAGGGATTGTACGAGCAGTACTTC. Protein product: CASSYEGLYEQYF.